This T cell receptor (beta chain) is from a study of cytomegalovirus exposure and HLA in healthy donors (dated by TCRdb to the late 2010s). With respect to the entire study: In an earlier analysis of approximately 500 of the donors, around 290 Gb of sequence data and 90 million to 130 million unique TCR beta sequences from 150 million to 200 million T cells were reported. An early release covering more than 500 HLA-typed donors comprised roughly 300 gigabases of sequencing data and 85 million to 100 million unique TCR sequences. Among the roughly 370 genotyped donors, around 81% belonged to the genetic ancestry cluster associated with self-reported Caucasian donors. The study aimed to test whether cataloging public T cell receptors could reveal signatures of past pathogen exposure. The study profiled the T cell repertoires of some 610 subjects by immunosequencing and related them to cytomegalovirus serostatus. Along with the 666-subject first cohort, a separate validation cohort of some 130 different subjects was used. The study combined high-throughput TCR immunosequencing, statistical association of individual TCRs with disease status, and machine learning to predict cytomegalovirus infection status. In a later analysis, previously published TCR beta repertoires from some 640 donors were re-analyzed and high-resolution HLA genotyping was added so that TCR occurrence patterns could be studied. Rather than drawing on any new phenotypic data, the later analysis identified candidate immune exposures from TCR beta sequences and the way those sequences occurred across donors. An earlier analysis of around 640 of the donors used high-throughput TCR beta sequencing to judge whether each TCR beta V gene segment behaved as functional or pseudogenic. Donor age, sex, ethnicity and CMV serostatus were compiled together with the repertoire data. A later genetic analysis took genome-wide SNP genotypes for about three fifths of the 666 donors and used that subset as a discovery cohort. Every discovery cohort repertoire had been produced on one sequencing platform. HLA typing covered class I and class II loci at four-digit resolution. The number of donors typed differed by locus, with 629-630 for A, B, C, DRB1 and DQB1, approximately 500 for DQA1, about 610 for DPA1, and approximately 470 for DPB1. About five DR-DQ haplotypes were treated as single units for association and clustering because of strong linkage in the cohort. Among 350 to 400 genotyped donors of the cohort, an average of about 240,000 unique TCR beta nucleotide sequences were sequenced per donor, around 20% of them non-productive. Results the study describes overall, beyond this receptor: Some IMGT-functional V segments, including TRBV6-2 and TRBV6-3, could not be told apart with the 87-base-pair reads, so those segments were excluded. Correlated functional status among segregating V segments might be attributable to linkage disequilibrium, but an unknown experimental factor could not be ruled out. Across donors, most TCR sequences were observed very rarely, whereas some public TCRs were present in many individuals. A later analysis reported that several top co-occurrence clusters appeared linked to parvovirus B19, influenza, CMV and Epstein-Barr virus. Only TCR beta chains were sequenced in this cohort, and the absence of alpha or paired-chain data limited detectable features. At a false discovery rate of 0.05, a later analysis linked 16,951 TCR beta sequences to specific HLA alleles. A group of highly shared sequence variants was considered likely to be a technical artifact of the sequencing pipeline. In a later analysis, TCR association rates were found to vary across HLA loci, with the most associated TCRs seen for DRB1 alleles and the fewest for HLA-C alleles. The authors suggested that the approach could potentially be generalized to other disease states and immunological phenotypes. Immune exposure information for the cohort was limited to CMV serostatus. A few of the identified cytomegalovirus-associated TCR beta chains were confirmed in vitro to be specific for cytomegalovirus antigens. Assigning TCR associations to individual alleles was difficult when HLA alleles, especially DR and DQ, strongly co-occurred. The earlier analysis of fewer than 750 of the donors excluded fewer than 20 rarely observed V segments, including chromosome 9 orphons, because counts were too low. An earlier analysis of approximately 540 of the donors showed that most TCR beta V segments appeared in productive rearrangements either about 87% or about 30% of the time, which broadly matched IMGT annotations. A later analysis found that HLA-associated TCR beta chains were more clonally expanded and had lower generation probabilities than equally common non-associated chains. A further reported finding was that TCR beta sequences accurately predicted the HLA-A and HLA-B alleles for most subjects in the first cohort. Roughly uniform sequencing depth across donors was assumed in presence/absence analyses, although this assumption may not hold. An association between a missense DCLRE1C variant and V-gene and J-gene trimming of TCR beta chains was found in a later genetic analysis and replicated in an independent cohort. In a later genetic analysis, fewer N-insertions in productive TCRs were reported among donors in an Asian-associated ancestry cluster than the roughly 640-donor mean. HLA typing was unavailable for some donors at each locus, so association tests used only the typed subset. In the study, approximately 160 TCR beta chains were listed as associated with cytomegalovirus. Most CMV-associated TCR beta chains appeared to be HLA-restricted in a later analysis, and the HLA associations seemed to be driven largely by CMV exposure. The classifier was reported to diagnose cytomegalovirus status with high specificity and sensitivity in both the original and validation cohorts.

CDR1 and CDR2, per the germline V gene, are SQVTM and ANQGSEA. The CDR3 numbers 13 residues from cysteine through phenylalanine. Only the CDR3 region is kept as DNA, spanning 39 bases read in frame from base 1. A distance of 10 bases separates the germline ends of V and J, which lose 4 bases and 1 base respectively. Of note for this clone: The antigen this receptor binds is unknown. No clone much larger than this one lies a single base away; base qualities are absent.

The library was generated by the immunoSEQ multiplex PCR assay. The multiplex PCR relied on a mix of 60 forward primers for TCR Vbeta segments and 13 reverse primers for TCR Jbeta segments. A multiplex PCR assay on genomic DNA amplified the CDR3 region of rearranged TCR beta genes. The Illumina HiSeq System was used to sequence the amplified TCR beta libraries as 87-base-pair reads. The original pipeline was this. A later analysis tallied 80 million to 95 million unique TCR beta chains across the 700 or so repertoires, and about 10 million of those chains were shared by two or more donors. Raw reads were error-corrected and collapsed into unique sequences with a nearest-neighbor algorithm that merged closely related sequences to remove PCR and sequencing errors. Alignment of CDR3 sequences to IMGT reference sequences was used to assign V, D and J gene segments. For a sequence to be retained, a match of at least six nucleotides was required to both a V gene segment and a J gene segment. A rearrangement counted as productive if the CDR3 had no stop codons and remained in frame with V and J, and every other rearrangement counted as non-productive. Following IMGT convention, CDR3 was defined as the stretch from the second conserved V-encoded cysteine up to the conserved J-encoded phenylalanine. Sequences without an unambiguous match to a single V gene segment were excluded from the earlier analysis of several hundred of the donors. An earlier analysis of just under 600 of the donors called V segments functional above 56.7% productive rearrangements and segregating when the between-donor standard deviation exceeded 5%. A statistical classification framework was built to diagnose cytomegalovirus status from the catalog of TCR beta chain sequences. V and J gene assignment, in a later analysis, came from comparing TCR nucleotide sequences with IMGT/GENE-DB human TR gene sequences. Using the TCRdist pipeline, a later analysis assigned CDR3 sequences along with most-parsimonious VDJ recombination scenarios. In a later analysis, each TCR beta chain was defined by its CDR3 amino acid sequence together with its V-gene family, and reads lacking a unique V-gene family were excluded. In a later analysis, nearly 600 highly shared, low-generation-probability nucleotide sequences were removed to address suspected cross-contamination and a sequencing artifact. In a later analysis, a clonal expansion index for each public chain was calculated from normalized within-repertoire ranks of inferred template counts. In a later analysis, generation probabilities were computed with a VDJ recombination model fitted to out-of-frame rearrangements, and the resulting probabilities were checked against IGoR. In a later analysis, hypergeometric tests were used to score TCR-TCR, TCR-HLA and TCR-CMV co-occurrence, with a repertoire-size bias correction applied to TCR pairs. In a later analysis, false discovery rates were estimated by permuting HLA or CMV assignments 20 times. A later analysis grouped co-occurring TCRs with DBSCAN, adding TCRdist sequence similarity when clustering within HLA-allele-positive subsets. For co-occurrence clustering, repertoires with fewer than 30,000 or more than 120,000 public chains were excluded, along with five repertoires with anomalous nucleotide sharing. The immuneACCESS repertoire file appears here via TCRdb, limited to in-frame rearrangements. These files lack a portion of the clones; in checked studies, under half of the deficit traces to unresolved V genes, and the cause of the others is not known. That table gives V, J and clone size, and the DNA gave D and trimming. In this sample the table shows approximately 69,000 clones, 60% to 80% of which occur a single time. Of the sample, about 20% falls within the top ten clones.

The cohort was made up of 650 to 700 healthy bone marrow donors. Cohort members were all nominally healthy when sampled, although unrecorded immune exposures were likely present. The donor was CMV seropositive and belonged to the group of a few hundred seropositive cohort members. A peripheral blood sample was provided by each donor, and peripheral blood mononuclear cells were used for TCR beta sequencing. The Qiagen DNeasy Blood Extraction Kit was used to extract genomic DNA from the blood cell samples. Sequenced input: PBMCs. The rearranged segments are TRBV29-1 and TRBJ2-5; TRBD1 is a weak D gene call, 5 bases matching. The TCR sequence derives from a woman younger than 45 in good health and CMV-seropositive. The CDR3 reads as follows: CSVARDLQETQYF. The DNA reads as follows: TGCAGCGTTGCCAGGGATCTCCAAGAGACCCAGTACTTC. When the CDR3 is completed using the reference TRBV29-1 and TRBJ2-5 genes on either side, the full variable domain is SAVISQKPSRDICQRGTSLTIQCQVDSQVTMMFWYRQQPGQSLTLIATANQGSEATYESGFVIDKFPISRPNLTFSTLTVSNMSPEDSSIYLCSVARDLQETQYFGPGTRLLVL.